These 5 T cell receptor beta chains were all obtained from the same sample, sequenced in a study of beta chain features in type 1 diabetes. The antigens for these receptors are not known. The whole isolated RNA underwent reverse transcription, so sequencing captured expressed TCRB transcripts. Here immunoSEQ multiplex PCR was the method, and the copy in TCRdb shows in-frame clones only, minus some. The data contain 250,000 to 300,000 clones, around 24% of them singletons. General observations from the study: Researchers report that Type 1 diabetes patients had moderately but significantly shorter TCRB CDR3s across all four CD4+ subsets.

Sequenced sample: naive CD4+ T cells from blood. These receptors were collected from a woman aged 25 to 39 with type 1 diabetes.

The chain joins TRBV30 to TRBJ1-2; no reliable D call. Trimming removed 1 base from V and 8 bases from J, with 14 bases in between. The CDR3 contains 13 residues. Germline V gene lookup returns CDR1 GTSNPN and CDR2 SVGIG (reference sequence). The CDR3 is CAWSAFVGEGYTF. The DNA of the CDR3 is TGTGCCTGGAGTGCATTCGTCGGGGAAGGCTACACCTTC.

This sequence joins TRBV29-1 and TRBJ1-1; 11 bases align to TRBD1. J was trimmed by 3 bases and V by 6 bases; bases with no gene match: 3. CDR1 and CDR2 (germline): SQVTM, ANQGSEA. The CDR3 extends over 13 amino acids. The CDR3 DNA is TGCAGCGTGAGGACAGGGGGCTACACTGAAGCTTTCTTT. Translation: CSVRTGGYTEAFF.

This clone has more than one count but fewer than ten. The identical CDR3 is also encoded by other nucleotide sequences in the sample. This chain joins TRBV30 and TRBJ2-1; 7 positions match TRBD1. Germline CDR1 GTSNPN, CDR2 SVGIG (reference sequence). The J segment lost 3 bases and the V segment lost 5 bases, leaving 1 base of the junction unmatched. This CDR3 has 12 residues. The CDR3 loop is CAWGQVYNEQFF. The CDR3 coding sequence is TGTGCCTGGGGACAGGTCTACAATGAGCAGTTCTTC.

V and J are TRBV7-2 and TRBJ2-3; unclear D gene. This CDR3 has 13 amino acids. The germline gives CDR1 SGHTA, CDR2 FQGNSA. V lost 5 bases and J 2 bases, leaving 8 bases between the germline ends. For the CDR3, the DNA is TGTGCCAGCAGCCCCGGGTACACAGATACGCAGTATTTT. As protein: CASSPGYTDTQYF.

This clone was observed a few times. As DNA, the CDR3 is TGCGCCAGCAGCCAAGATACGAGCCGGGGGATTGAAAAACTGTTTTTT. Protein: CASSQDTSRGIEKLFF. J is TRBJ1-4 and V is TRBV4-1, with D perhaps TRBD1 (5 bases). This CDR3 is 16 amino acids long. Germline V CDR1 and CDR2: MGHRA, YSYEKL. V dropped 0 bases and J dropped 7 bases, with 15 bases sitting between them.